The 11 T cell receptor beta chains presented below share a single source sample, sequenced in a study of blood T cells in healthy people across ages. The second PCR ran about 6 to 12 cycles with a sample-barcoded 5' primer and J-beta primers. Using its own MiXCR run on the 5' RACE reads, TCRdb lists one record per CDR3 protein. The data contain roughly 1.7 million distinct CDR3 sequences, about 35% of them singletons. Material: blood. These receptors were obtained from a woman in her thirties in good health.

The chain couples TRBV12-3 or TRBV12-4 to TRBJ1-1, with a weak D call TRBD1 (5 bases). Trimming cost V 6 bases and J 1 base, with 9 bases left between them. This CDR3 region has 13 residues. The CDR3 reads CASRGVSNTEAFF. The CDR3 nucleotides read TGTGCCAGCAGGGGGGTCTCGAACACTGAAGCTTTCTTT.

A single count supports this clonotype. This chain joins TRBV5-1 and TRBJ2-7; 7 bases fit TRBD1. V was clipped by 4 bases and J by 0 bases; unmatched bases: 7. In germline, CDR1 is SGHRS, CDR2 YFSETQ. The CDR3 contains 15 residues. CDR3 sequence: CASSKGTADSYEQYF. CDR3 sequence (DNA): TGCGCCAGCAGCAAAGGGACAGCCGACTCCTACGAGCAGTACTTC.

The chain carries TRBV12-3 or TRBV12-4 and TRBJ1-1; D call uncertain. The CDR3 has 12 residues. Between the trimmed V and J ends, which lost 7 bases and 5 bases, there was a span of 11 bases. CDR3 amino acids: CASTEFETEAFF. As DNA, the CDR3 is TGTGCCAGCACTGAATTTGAAACTGAAGCTTTCTTT.

The J gene is TRBJ2-3, the V gene TRBV20-1, with no clear D. V lost 6 bases and J lost 4, with 26 bases in between. This CDR3 spans 17 amino acids. Looked up from germline, CDR1 is DFQATT and CDR2 is SNEGSKA (reference sequence). The CDR3 spells CSALGAIVAPAPDTQYF. Written as DNA, the CDR3 is TGCAGTGCCCTAGGAGCTATTGTGGCACCCGCACCAGATACGCAGTATTTT.

The CDR3 spells CASSQPGTSGTVEQFF. In nucleotides, the CDR3 is TGCGCCAGCAGCCAACCCGGGACTAGCGGGACGGTTGAGCAGTTCTTC. The chain joins TRBV4-1 to TRBJ2-1; 13 positions match TRBD2. CDR3 length equals 16 residues. Germline V gene data show CDR1 as MGHRA and CDR2 as YSYEKL. Trimming took 2 bases from V and 9 from J; bases not matched to a gene: 7.

This clonotype has just a few counts. The V call is TRBV3-1, the J call TRBJ2-7, with 14 bases fitting TRBD2. This CDR3 comprises 16 residues. V shed 3 bases and J 4 bases; nucleotides not matched to a gene: 5. The germline V gene has CDR1 LGHDT and CDR2 YNNKEL (reference sequence). The CDR3, as DNA: TGTGCCAGCAGCCAGAGCCGGACTAGCGGGGGGTACGAGCAGTACTTC. This translates into CASSQSRTSGGYEQYF.

V usage is TRBV20-1 and J usage is TRBJ2-7; no firm D call. Germline CDR1 and CDR2: DFQATT and SNEGSKA (reference sequence). The CDR3 consists of 16 residues. V was clipped by 6 bases and J by 0 bases, with 21 bases between them. The CDR3 spells CSAYRASVESSYEQYF. The CDR3 bases are TGCAGTGCCTACCGCGCCTCTGTGGAGAGCTCCTACGAGCAGTACTTC.

This clonotype has a handful of counts. The chain has TRBV5-1 and TRBJ2-5; D is uncertain. Trimming left V 3 bases short and J 4 bases short, with 13 bases between. This CDR3 is 14 amino acids long. Germline loops: CDR1 SGHRS, CDR2 YFSETQ. CDR3 nucleotide sequence: TGCGCCAGCAGCTCTACAAGTATTCTAGAGACCCAGTACTTC. This gives the protein CASSSTSILETQYF. Full variable domain (remainder filled in from reference TRBV5-1 and TRBJ2-5): KAGVTQTPRYLIKTRGQQVTLSCSPISGHRSVSWYQQTPGQGLQFLFEYFSETQRNKGNFPGRFSGRQFSNSRSEMNVSTLELGDSALYLCASSSTSILETQYFGPGTRLLVL.

This rearrangement joins TRBV28 to TRBJ2-1; TRBD2 aligns across 8 bases. J gave up 9 bases and V 7 bases, and 8 bases lay outside the gene matches. Per the germline V gene, CDR1 is MDHEN and CDR2 is SYDVKM. The CDR3 length is 13 residues. CDR3 DNA sequence: TGTGCCAGCACGAGGGGCCTAGCGGGTGAGCAGTTCTTC. Translating it yields CASTRGLAGEQFF.

The chain uses TRBV4-1 and TRBJ2-1; 13 bases agree with TRBD2. The CDR3 totals 16 residues. Germline V gives CDR1 MGHRA, CDR2 YSYEKL. The ends lost 3 bases at V and 6 bases at J; junction bases unmatched: 5. This chain's CDR3 is CASSHPGTSGTNEQFF. The CDR3 region has the DNA TGCGCCAGCAGCCATCCCGGGACTAGCGGGACCAATGAGCAGTTCTTC.

DNA for the CDR3: TGTGCCAGCAGTTTAACGGTGGCACGACTAGGGGAGACCCAGTACTTC. It yields the protein CASSLTVARLGETQYF. This chain connects TRBV28 to TRBJ2-7; TRBD2 might be the D (6 bases). The end of the DNA fits TRBJ2-5 better, so the J call may be wrong. The germline CDR1 and CDR2 sequences are MDHEN and SYDVKM. The CDR3 loop spans 16 amino acids.